These 26 T cell receptor beta chains were all obtained from the same sample, sequenced in a study of T-cell memory formation after mild COVID-19. Each CDR3 protein gets one entry after TCRdb re-called the 5' RACE reads with MiXCR. The table lists a few hundred thousand distinct CDR3 sequences, over 25% of them singletons. Source material: PBMCs or a T cell subset sorted from them (not recorded which). The receptors were sampled from an adult woman who had mild COVID-19 (a few samples of this study predate the infection). Cell type and time point are not known.

The chain joins TRBV9 to TRBJ2-7; 8 bases agree with TRBD2. Germline loops: CDR1 SGDLS, CDR2 YYNGEE. CDR3 size: 16 residues. V shed 1 base and J 5 bases; nucleotides not matched to a gene: 11. DNA for the CDR3: TGTGCCAGCAGCGTAACCGCGGGAGGCGGGAGCAACGAGCAGTACTTC. This sequence encodes CASSVTAGGGSNEQYF.

This clonotype was found a few times. The CDR3 sequence: CASSQPTGKQYF. DNA of the CDR3: TGTGCCAGCAGCCAACCTACGGGGAAGCAGTACTTC. The chain links TRBV14 to TRBJ2-7; possible D gene TRBD2, 5 bases. Germline assignment: CDR1 SGHDN and CDR2 FVKESK. V was shortened by 2 bases and J by 8 bases, with 10 bases between the two germline ends. There are 12 residues in the CDR3.

The V call is TRBV30, the J call TRBJ2-6, with 12 nucleotides matching TRBD1. The CDR3 covers 17 residues. Losses at the gene ends were 2 bases for V and 4 bases for J; bases not matched to a gene: 6. Germline CDR1 and CDR2: GTSNPN and SVGIG (reference sequence). CDR3 nucleotide sequence: TGTGCCTGGAGTTCGGGACAGGGGGCGCTCGGGGCCAACGTCCTGACTTTC. Protein product: CAWSSGQGALGANVLTF.

The CDR3 spells CSVDRSRETQYF. The CDR3 bases are TGCAGCGTTGACAGATCCAGGGAGACCCAGTACTTC. This chain links TRBV29-1 with TRBJ2-5; D is unclear. Per the germline V gene, CDR1 is SQVTM and CDR2 is ANQGSEA. CDR3 size: 12 residues. The ends were cut back, 3 bases at V and 5 bases at J, with 10 bases in the middle.

This clonotype was picked up a small number of times. This chain connects TRBV29-1 to TRBJ2-4; TRBD1 might be the D (6 bases). Germline CDR1 reads SQVTM; CDR2 reads ANQGSEA. V lost 6 bases and J lost 1, with 10 bases in between. The CDR3 is made up of 13 amino acids. The CDR3 loop is CSVLDRAKNIQYF. CDR3 DNA: TGCAGCGTACTCGACAGGGCCAAAAACATTCAGTACTTC.

A few counts support this clonotype. The chain links TRBV7-9 to TRBJ2-7; TRBD1 matches at 9 bases. The CDR3 consists of 14 residues. CDR1 SEHNR and CDR2 FQNEAQ come from the germline V gene (reference sequence). J lost 6 bases, V lost 5 bases, and 8 bases had no gene match. The CDR3 loop reads CASSPGDRASEQYF. The CDR3, as DNA: TGTGCCAGCAGCCCAGGGGACAGGGCATCCGAGCAGTACTTC. Together with reference TRBV7-9 and TRBJ2-7, the CDR3 gives the full variable domain: DTGVSQNPRHKITKRGQNVTFRCDPISEHNRLYWYRQTLGQGPEFLTYFQNEAQLEKSRLLSDRFSAERPKGSFSTLEIQRTEQGDSAMYLCASSPGDRASEQYFGPGTRLTVT.

The chain carries TRBV12-3 or TRBV12-4 and TRBJ2-7, with a tentative D call TRBD1 (5 bases). V shed 6 bases and J shed 7 bases, with 13 bases lying between them. The CDR3 is 12 amino acids. CDR3 DNA sequence: TGTGCCAGCAGCGACACCCCAGGGGAGCAGTACTTC. Residues: CASSDTPGEQYF.

V usage is TRBV18 and J usage is TRBJ1-1; D not certain. V lost 5 bases and J 1 base, leaving 14 bases between the germline ends. The CDR3 has 15 amino acids. The germline V gene encodes CDR1 KGHSH and CDR2 LQKENI. CDR3 loop: CASSSLDGPNTEAFF. The CDR3 DNA sequence: TGTGCCAGCTCATCTCTGGACGGACCGAACACTGAAGCTTTCTTT.

This chain connects TRBV11-1 to TRBJ2-3, with D unclear. The CDR3 extends over 15 amino acids. V lost 6 bases, J lost 2 bases, and 15 bases lay in between. Germline V gives CDR1 SGHAT, CDR2 FQDESV (reference sequence). The CDR3 region is CASRLSGRPTDTQYF. The CDR3 region has the DNA TGTGCCAGCAGACTATCGGGCCGCCCCACAGATACGCAGTATTTT. Supplemented by reference TRBV11-1 and TRBJ2-3, the full variable domain reads EAEVAQSPRYKITEKSQAVAFWCDPISGHATLYWYRQILGQGPELLVQFQDESVVDDSQLPKDRFSAERLKGVDSTLKIQPAELGDSAMYLCASRLSGRPTDTQYFGPGTRLTVL.

This chain joins TRBV29-1 and TRBJ2-3; D gene ambiguous. Deletions cut 6 bases from V and 4 bases from J, with 5 bases between. The CDR3 extends over 10 amino acids. CDR1 SQVTM and CDR2 ANQGSEA come from the germline V gene. CDR3 sequence: CSVAPDTQYF. The CDR3 DNA reads as TGCAGCGTGGCGCCAGATACGCAGTATTTT.

This clonotype showed up just a few times. The chain combines TRBV13 with TRBJ2-6; perhaps TRBD2 as D (6 bases). Trimming removed 5 bases at V and 0 bases at J, with 11 bases between. Germline loops: CDR1 PRHDT, CDR2 FYEKMQ (reference sequence). This CDR3 comprises 16 residues. The CDR3 coding sequence is TGTGCCAGCAGCCCCCCGCGGGACTCTGGGGCCAACGTCCTGACTTTC. Protein product: CASSPPRDSGANVLTF.

The chain employs TRBV9 and TRBJ1-4; 8 bases match TRBD1. Germline V lookup: CDR1 SGDLS, CDR2 YYNGEE. This CDR3 is built from 16 residues. Unmatched junction bases numbered 11, after V lost 5 bases and J lost 5 bases. CDR3 bases: TGTGCCAGCAGTAAGAGGATTGGGACAGGCAATGAAAAACTGTTTTTT. Protein: CASSKRIGTGNEKLFF.

The chain joins TRBV15 to TRBJ2-5; D is perhaps TRBD2 (6 bases). V gave up 4 bases and J gave up 5 bases, with 11 bases separating them. The CDR3 has 13 residues. Germline lookup yields CDR1 LNHNV and CDR2 YYDKDF (reference sequence). The CDR3 coding sequence is TGTGCCACCAGCATAGGGAGGCAGGAGACCCAGTACTTC. Its protein product is CATSIGRQETQYF.

The chain employs TRBV5-1 and TRBJ2-7, with TRBD2 as a possible D gene (6 bases). Germline V CDR1 and CDR2: SGHRS, YFSETQ. Trimming cost V 1 base and J 4 bases, with 15 bases left between them. This CDR3 has 15 amino acids. This chain's CDR3 is CASSLRGTDRYEQYF. The CDR3 DNA reads TGCGCCAGCAGCTTGCGGGGGACGGACCGATACGAGCAGTACTTC.

The rearrangement joins TRBV20-1 to TRBJ2-7, with 16 bases fitting TRBD2. V lost 3 bases and J lost 2; bases outside the gene matches: 7. Germline V lookup: CDR1 DFQATT, CDR2 SNEGSKA (reference sequence). The CDR3 length is 17 residues. The CDR3 loop is CSASQGLAGGLAYEQYF. The CDR3 coding sequence is TGCAGTGCTAGCCAGGGACTAGCGGGAGGGCTCGCCTACGAGCAGTACTTC.

V is TRBV29-1 and J is TRBJ2-7; no clear D gene. Germline V gives CDR1 SQVTM, CDR2 ANQGSEA. The germline V and J ends were trimmed by 3 bases and 7 bases, with 13 bases remaining between them. The CDR3 runs 12 residues. CDR3 region: CSVDVGWSEQYF. CDR3 bases: TGCAGCGTTGACGTTGGCTGGTCGGAGCAGTACTTC.

This clonotype turned up a few times. The chain couples TRBV9 to TRBJ2-7; no clear D gene. CDR3 length: 11 residues. Germline assignment: CDR1 SGDLS and CDR2 YYNGEE. V shed 0 bases and J shed 8 bases, with 6 bases lying between them. The CDR3 sequence: CASSVGSKQYF. CDR3 nucleotides: TGTGCCAGCAGCGTAGGCAGCAAGCAGTACTTC.

There are many counts of this clonotype. The rearrangement links TRBV30 to TRBJ2-2; 7 bases map to TRBD1. V shed 3 bases, J shed 6 bases, and the junction held 10 bases outside the gene matches. Germline CDR1 GTSNPN, CDR2 SVGIG (reference sequence). The CDR3 totals 15 residues. CDR3 sequence (DNA): TGTGCCTGGAGAGAGACAGGGTTCGTCCCCGGGGAGCTGTTTTTT. Translation gives CAWRETGFVPGELFF. The complete variable domain, with remaining parts taken from reference TRBV30 and TRBJ2-2, reads SQTIHQWPATLVQPVGSPLSLECTVEGTSNPNLYWYRQAAGRGLQLLFYSVGIGQISSEVPQNLSASRPQDRQFILSSKKLLLSDSGFYLCAWRETGFVPGELFFGEGSRLTVL.

This rearrangement joins TRBV29-1 to TRBJ2-3, with 7 bases that match TRBD1. J gave up 3 bases and V 4 bases, and 10 bases lay outside the gene matches. In germline, CDR1 is SQVTM, CDR2 ANQGSEA. The CDR3 length is 15 residues. CDR3 nucleotides: TGCAGCGTTGTCCTCGACAGGGTAACGACAGATACGCAGTATTTT. This sequence encodes CSVVLDRVTTDTQYF.

V gene TRBV30 combines with J gene TRBJ2-1; no firm D call. CDR1 is GTSNPN and CDR2 is SVGIG in the germline V gene (reference sequence). The length of the CDR3 is 16 residues. The germline V and J ends were trimmed by 0 bases and 4 bases, with 16 bases remaining between them. In DNA, the CDR3 is TGTGCCTGGAGTGTAGGAACTACACCCGAATACAATGAGCAGTTCTTC. This sequence encodes CAWSVGTTPEYNEQFF.

There are a few counts of this clonotype. V usage is TRBV7-7 and J usage is TRBJ2-3, with TRBD2 matching 14 bases. The ends lost 4 bases at V and 6 bases at J; junction bases unmatched: 6. CDR1 is SSHAT and CDR2 is FNYEAQ in the germline V gene (reference sequence). The CDR3 has 16 amino acids. The CDR3 spells CASSSTSGGALDTQYF. CDR3 coding DNA: TGTGCCAGCAGCTCGACTAGCGGGGGGGCGTTGGATACGCAGTATTTT.

CDR3 protein: CASSNPGHQGPGELFF. The CDR3 DNA reads as TGTGCCAGCAGTAATCCGGGACACCAGGGACCCGGGGAGCTGTTTTTT. The genes are TRBV27 and TRBJ2-2; weak D call: TRBD1 (6 bases). V dropped 5 bases and J dropped 6 bases, with 19 bases sitting between them. Looked up from germline, CDR1 is MNHEY and CDR2 is SMNVEV (reference sequence). The CDR3 contains 16 residues.

The chain is built from TRBV19 and TRBJ1-2; tentatively, D is TRBD1 (6 bases). This CDR3 is 14 amino acids long. The V gene lost 5 bases and the J gene lost 5 bases, with 15 bases spanning the gap. Germline V gives CDR1 LNHDA, CDR2 SQIVND (reference sequence). CDR3 sequence (DNA): TGTGCCAGTAGTCCACAGGGAGGTGGTTATGGCTACACCTTC. Its translation is CASSPQGGGYGYTF.

This clonotype has a handful of counts. The CDR3 DNA sequence: TGTGCCAGCAGTCCTACAGGGTTAGGCTACGAGCAGTACTTC. Its protein product is CASSPTGLGYEQYF. The chain uses TRBV12-3 or TRBV12-4 and TRBJ2-7; TRBD1 is a possible D gene (6 bases). The CDR3 runs to 14 residues. Trimming stripped 5 bases from V and 3 bases from J, with 14 bases between.

In this sample, this clonotype turned up a few times. This chain connects TRBV7-8 to TRBJ1-1; TRBD1 might be the D (5 bases). With 4 bases removed from V and 1 base from J, the gap between germline ends came to 19 bases. The CDR3 sequence is 17 residues long. Germline V gene data show CDR1 as SGHVS and CDR2 as FQNEAQ. CDR3 sequence: CASSSRSGLLPNTEAFF. DNA for the CDR3: TGTGCCAGCAGCTCTCGATCGGGACTCCTTCCGAACACTGAAGCTTTCTTT.

This clonotype has more than one count but fewer than ten. V gene TRBV6-1 combines with J gene TRBJ1-1; tentative D call: TRBD1 (5 bases). The CDR3 spans 14 residues. The germline gives CDR1 MNHNS, CDR2 SASEGT. V lost 6 bases, J lost 1 base, and 12 bases lay in between. The CDR3 DNA follows: TGTGCCAGCAGCAGGGCCTCCGCGAACACTGAAGCTTTCTTT. This gives the protein CASSRASANTEAFF.